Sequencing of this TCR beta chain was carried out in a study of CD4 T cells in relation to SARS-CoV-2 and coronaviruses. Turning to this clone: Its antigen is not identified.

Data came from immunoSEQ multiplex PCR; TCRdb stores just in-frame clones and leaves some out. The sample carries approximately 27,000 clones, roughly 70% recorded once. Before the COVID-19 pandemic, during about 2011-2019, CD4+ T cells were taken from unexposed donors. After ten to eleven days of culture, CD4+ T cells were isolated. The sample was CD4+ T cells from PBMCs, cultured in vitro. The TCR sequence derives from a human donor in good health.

This CDR3 reads CASSPLGPGSSGEGYTF. DNA for the CDR3: TGTGCCAGCAGCCCGTTAGGGCCAGGCTCGTCAGGGGAAGGCTACACCTTC. The chain has TRBV11-2 and TRBJ1-2; a weak D match, TRBD1 (6 bases). Germline V CDR1 and CDR2: SGHAT, FQNNGV. The CDR3 spans 17 residues. Trimming removed 5 bases from V and 8 bases from J, with 27 bases in between.